This TCR beta chain stems from a study of multiple sclerosis patients with progressive multifocal leukoencephalopathy. Worth noting for this clone: Antigen unknown.

Sequencing used immunoSEQ multiplex PCR; TCRdb keeps in-frame clones, though not all of them. The table includes 25,000 to 35,000 clones, more than 75% detected once. CDR1 and CDR2 from the germline V gene are SGHNT and YYREEE (reference sequence). Trimming left V 0 bases short and J 8 bases short, with 5 bases between. CDR3 length: 11 amino acids. General study findings and limits: The findings' link to JC virus versus immunocompromise remained uncertain. Lower normalized Shannon entropy suggested reduced TRB diversity in most PML patients.

Time point defined: time of PML onset. Between roughly 15 and 60 months of natalizumab therapy passed before PML developed in these natalizumab-treated patients. At PML onset, T3 blood samples were taken. The TCR comes from a human donor with progressive multifocal leukoencephalopathy. The chain couples TRBV5-4 to TRBJ1-1; D is undetermined. Specimen: PBMCs, collected from a patient treated with natalizumab. CDR3 residues: CASSLGVEAFF. The CDR3 DNA is TGTGCCAGCAGCTTGGGAGTCGAAGCTTTCTTT.